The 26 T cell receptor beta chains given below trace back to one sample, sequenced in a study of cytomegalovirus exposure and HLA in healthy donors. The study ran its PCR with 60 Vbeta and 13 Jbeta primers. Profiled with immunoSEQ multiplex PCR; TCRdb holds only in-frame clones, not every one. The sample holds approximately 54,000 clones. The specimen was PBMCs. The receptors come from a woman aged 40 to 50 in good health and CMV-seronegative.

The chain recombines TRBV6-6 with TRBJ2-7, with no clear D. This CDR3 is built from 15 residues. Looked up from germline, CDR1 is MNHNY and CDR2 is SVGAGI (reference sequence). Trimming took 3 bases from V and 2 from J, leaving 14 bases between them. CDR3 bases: TGTGCCAGCAGTTATGATAGCCCGATCGCCTACGAGCAGTACTTC. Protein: CASSYDSPIAYEQYF.

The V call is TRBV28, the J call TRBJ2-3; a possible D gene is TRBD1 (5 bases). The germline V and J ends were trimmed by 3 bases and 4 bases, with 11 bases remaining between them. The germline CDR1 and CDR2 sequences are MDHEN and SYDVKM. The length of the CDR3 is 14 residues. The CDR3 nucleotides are TGTGCCAGCAGTTTGACAGTGACGGCAGATACGCAGTATTTT. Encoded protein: CASSLTVTADTQYF.

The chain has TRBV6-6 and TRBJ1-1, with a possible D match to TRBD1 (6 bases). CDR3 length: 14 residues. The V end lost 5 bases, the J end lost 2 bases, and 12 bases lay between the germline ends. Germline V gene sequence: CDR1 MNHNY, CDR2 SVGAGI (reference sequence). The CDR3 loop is CASSPLRGNTEAFF. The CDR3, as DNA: TGTGCCAGCAGTCCCCTCAGGGGAAACACTGAAGCTTTCTTT.

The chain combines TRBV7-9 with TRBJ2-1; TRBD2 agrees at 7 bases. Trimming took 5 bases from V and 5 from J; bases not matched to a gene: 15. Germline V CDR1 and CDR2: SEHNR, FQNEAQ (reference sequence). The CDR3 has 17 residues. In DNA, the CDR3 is TGTGCCAGCAGCCCGGGACTCGTCAGCGGGATAGACAATGAGCAGTTCTTC. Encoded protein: CASSPGLVSGIDNEQFF.

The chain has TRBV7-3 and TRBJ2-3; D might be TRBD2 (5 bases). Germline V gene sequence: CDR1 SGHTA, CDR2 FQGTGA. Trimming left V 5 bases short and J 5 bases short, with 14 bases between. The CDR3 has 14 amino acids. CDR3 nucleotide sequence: TGTGCCAGCAGCCCGGACTGGGGAAGAGATACGCAGTATTTT. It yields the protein CASSPDWGRDTQYF.

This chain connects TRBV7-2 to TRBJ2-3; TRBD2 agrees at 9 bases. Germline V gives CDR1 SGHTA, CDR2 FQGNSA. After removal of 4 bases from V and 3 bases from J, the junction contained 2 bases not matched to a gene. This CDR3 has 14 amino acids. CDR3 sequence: CASSYGLATDTQYF. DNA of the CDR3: TGTGCCAGCAGCTACGGACTAGCGACAGATACGCAGTATTTT.

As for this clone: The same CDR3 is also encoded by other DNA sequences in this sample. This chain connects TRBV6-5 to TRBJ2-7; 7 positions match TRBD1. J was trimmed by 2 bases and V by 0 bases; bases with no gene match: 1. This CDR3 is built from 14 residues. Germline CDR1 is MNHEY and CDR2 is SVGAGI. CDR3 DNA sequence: TGTGCCAGCAGTTACTCGCAGGGGGCCTACGAGCAGTACTTC. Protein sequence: CASSYSQGAYEQYF.

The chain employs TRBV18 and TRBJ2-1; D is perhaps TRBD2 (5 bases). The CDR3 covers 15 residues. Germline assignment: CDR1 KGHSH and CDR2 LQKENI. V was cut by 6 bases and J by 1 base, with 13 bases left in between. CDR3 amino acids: CASSYGVGSYNEQFF. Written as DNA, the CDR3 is TGTGCCAGCTCCTACGGGGTGGGTTCCTACAATGAGCAGTTCTTC.

CDR3 in amino acids: CASSLDFTGGYEQYF. CDR3 sequence (DNA): TGTGCCAGCTCACTAGACTTCACCGGGGGCTACGAGCAGTACTTC. The chain joins TRBV18 to TRBJ2-7, with D maybe TRBD2 (6 bases). CDR3 length equals 15 residues. V shed 4 bases and J shed 3 bases, with 16 bases lying between them. The germline V gene encodes CDR1 KGHSH and CDR2 LQKENI.

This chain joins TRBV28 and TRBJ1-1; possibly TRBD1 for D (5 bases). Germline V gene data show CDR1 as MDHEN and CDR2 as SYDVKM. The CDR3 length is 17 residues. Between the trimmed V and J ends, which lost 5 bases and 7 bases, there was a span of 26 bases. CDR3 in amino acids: CASSTPLGREGLGEAFF. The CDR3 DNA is TGTGCCAGCAGTACCCCGCTGGGCAGGGAGGGGTTAGGTGAAGCTTTCTTT.

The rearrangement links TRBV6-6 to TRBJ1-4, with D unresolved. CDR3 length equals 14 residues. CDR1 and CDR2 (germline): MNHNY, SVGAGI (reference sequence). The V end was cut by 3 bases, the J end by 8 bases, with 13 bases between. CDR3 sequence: CASSYLQWAEKLFF. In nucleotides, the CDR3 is TGTGCCAGCAGTTATTTACAGTGGGCGGAAAAACTGTTTTTT.

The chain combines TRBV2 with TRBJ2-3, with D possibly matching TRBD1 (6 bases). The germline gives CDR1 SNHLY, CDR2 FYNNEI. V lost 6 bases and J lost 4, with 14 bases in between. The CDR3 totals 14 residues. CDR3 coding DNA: TGTGCCAGCAGCCTCCTGTACAGGGCAGATACGCAGTATTTT. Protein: CASSLLYRADTQYF. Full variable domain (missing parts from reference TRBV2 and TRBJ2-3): EPEVTQTPSHQVTQMGQEVILRCVPISNHLYFYWYRQILGQKVEFLVSFYNNEISEKSEIFDDQFSVERPDGSNFTLKIRSTKLEDSAMYFCASSLLYRADTQYFGPGTRLTVL.

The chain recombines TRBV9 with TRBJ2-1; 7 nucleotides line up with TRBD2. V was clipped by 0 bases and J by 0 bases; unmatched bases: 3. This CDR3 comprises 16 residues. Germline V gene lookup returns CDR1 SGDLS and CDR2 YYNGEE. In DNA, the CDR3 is TGTGCCAGCAGCGTAGGCGGGAGCGGCTCCTACAATGAGCAGTTCTTC. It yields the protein CASSVGGSGSYNEQFF.

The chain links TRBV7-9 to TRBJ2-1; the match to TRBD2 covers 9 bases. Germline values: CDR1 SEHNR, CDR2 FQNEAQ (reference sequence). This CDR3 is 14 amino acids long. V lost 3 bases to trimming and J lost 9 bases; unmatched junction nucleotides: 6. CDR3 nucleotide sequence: TGTGCCAGCAGCTTCTCGCGGGGGGGCCTTGAGCAGTTCTTC. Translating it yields CASSFSRGGLEQFF.

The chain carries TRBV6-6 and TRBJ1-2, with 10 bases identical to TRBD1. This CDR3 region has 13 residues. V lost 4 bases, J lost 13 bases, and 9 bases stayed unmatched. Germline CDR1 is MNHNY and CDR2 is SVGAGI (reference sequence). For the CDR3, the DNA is TGTGCCAGCAGTTCAGGACAGGGGGATCCCGGCACCTTC. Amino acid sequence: CASSSGQGDPGTF.

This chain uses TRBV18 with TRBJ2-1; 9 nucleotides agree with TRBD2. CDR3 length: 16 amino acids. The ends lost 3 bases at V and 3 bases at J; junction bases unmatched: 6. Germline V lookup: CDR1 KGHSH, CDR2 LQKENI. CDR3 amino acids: CASSPELAGSYNEQFF. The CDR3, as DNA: TGTGCCAGCTCACCCGAACTAGCGGGCAGCTACAATGAGCAGTTCTTC.

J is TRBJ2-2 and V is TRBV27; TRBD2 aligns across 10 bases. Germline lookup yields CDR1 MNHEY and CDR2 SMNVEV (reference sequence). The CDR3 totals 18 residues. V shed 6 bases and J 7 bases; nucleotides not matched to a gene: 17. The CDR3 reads CASRGRRSGREWDGELFF. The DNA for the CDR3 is TGTGCCAGCAGGGGGCGGAGGAGCGGGAGGGAGTGGGACGGGGAGCTGTTTTTT.

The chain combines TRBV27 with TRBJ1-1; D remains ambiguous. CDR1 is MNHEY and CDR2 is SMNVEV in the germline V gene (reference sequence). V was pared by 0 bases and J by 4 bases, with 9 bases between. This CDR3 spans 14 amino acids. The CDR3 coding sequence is TGTGCCAGCAGTTTATCGCTGACGGGCACTGAAGCTTTCTTT. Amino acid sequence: CASSLSLTGTEAFF.

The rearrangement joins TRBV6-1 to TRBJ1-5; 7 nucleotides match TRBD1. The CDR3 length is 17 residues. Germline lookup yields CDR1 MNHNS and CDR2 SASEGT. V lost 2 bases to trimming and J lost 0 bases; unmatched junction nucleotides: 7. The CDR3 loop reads CASSEPTGVGSNQPQHF. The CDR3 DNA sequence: TGTGCCAGCAGTGAACCCACAGGGGTTGGTAGCAATCAGCCCCAGCATTTT.

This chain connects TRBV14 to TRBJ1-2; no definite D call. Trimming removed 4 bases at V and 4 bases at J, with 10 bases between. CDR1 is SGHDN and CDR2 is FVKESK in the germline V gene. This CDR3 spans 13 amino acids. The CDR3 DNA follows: TGTGCCAGCAGCCCCTGGACTGGCTATGGCTACACCTTC. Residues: CASSPWTGYGYTF. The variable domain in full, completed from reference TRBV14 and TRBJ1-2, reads EAGVTQFPSHSVIEKGQTVTLRCDPISGHDNLYWYRRVMGKEIKFLLHFVKESKQDESGMPNNRFLAERTGGTYSTLKVQPAELEDSGVYFCASSPWTGYGYTFGSGTRLTVV.

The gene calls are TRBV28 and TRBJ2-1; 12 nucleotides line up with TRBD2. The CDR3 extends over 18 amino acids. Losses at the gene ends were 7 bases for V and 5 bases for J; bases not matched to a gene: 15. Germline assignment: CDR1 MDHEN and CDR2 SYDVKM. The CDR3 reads CASISPLGTSGRNNEQFF. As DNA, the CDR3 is TGTGCCAGCATATCCCCATTGGGGACTAGCGGGCGGAACAATGAGCAGTTCTTC.

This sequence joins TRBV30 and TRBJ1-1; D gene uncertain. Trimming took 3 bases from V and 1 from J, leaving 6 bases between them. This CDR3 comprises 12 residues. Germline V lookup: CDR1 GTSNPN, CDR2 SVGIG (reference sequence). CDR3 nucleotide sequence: TGTGCCTGGAGACAGTCGAACACTGAAGCTTTCTTT. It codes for CAWRQSNTEAFF. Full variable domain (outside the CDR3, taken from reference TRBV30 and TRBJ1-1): SQTIHQWPATLVQPVGSPLSLECTVEGTSNPNLYWYRQAAGRGLQLLFYSVGIGQISSEVPQNLSASRPQDRQFILSSKKLLLSDSGFYLCAWRQSNTEAFFGQGTRLTVV.

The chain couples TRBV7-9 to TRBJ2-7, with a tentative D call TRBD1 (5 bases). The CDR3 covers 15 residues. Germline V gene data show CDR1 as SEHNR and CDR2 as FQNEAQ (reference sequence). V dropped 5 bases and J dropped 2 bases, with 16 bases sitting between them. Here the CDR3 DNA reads TGTGCCAGCAGCGCAACGACAGAACGAACCTACGAGCAGTACTTC. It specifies CASSATTERTYEQYF.

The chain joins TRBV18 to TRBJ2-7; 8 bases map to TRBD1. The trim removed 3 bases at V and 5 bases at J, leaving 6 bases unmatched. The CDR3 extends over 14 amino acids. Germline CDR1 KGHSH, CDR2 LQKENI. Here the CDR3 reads CASSPESRGHEQYF. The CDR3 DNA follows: TGTGCCAGCTCACCGGAAAGCAGGGGGCACGAGCAGTACTTC.

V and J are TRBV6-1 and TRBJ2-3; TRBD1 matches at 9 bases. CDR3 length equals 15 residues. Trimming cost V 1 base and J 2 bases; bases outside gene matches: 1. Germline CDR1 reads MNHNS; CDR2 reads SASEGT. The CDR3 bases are TGTGCCAGCAGTGAAGGGACAGGGGACACAGATACGCAGTATTTT. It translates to CASSEGTGDTDTQYF.

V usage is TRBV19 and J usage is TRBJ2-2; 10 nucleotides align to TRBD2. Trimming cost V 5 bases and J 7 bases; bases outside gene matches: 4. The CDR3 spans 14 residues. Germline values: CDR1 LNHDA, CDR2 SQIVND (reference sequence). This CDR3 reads CASSARTSGGELFF. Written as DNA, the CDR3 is TGTGCCAGTAGTGCCCGGACTAGCGGCGGGGAGCTGTTTTTT.